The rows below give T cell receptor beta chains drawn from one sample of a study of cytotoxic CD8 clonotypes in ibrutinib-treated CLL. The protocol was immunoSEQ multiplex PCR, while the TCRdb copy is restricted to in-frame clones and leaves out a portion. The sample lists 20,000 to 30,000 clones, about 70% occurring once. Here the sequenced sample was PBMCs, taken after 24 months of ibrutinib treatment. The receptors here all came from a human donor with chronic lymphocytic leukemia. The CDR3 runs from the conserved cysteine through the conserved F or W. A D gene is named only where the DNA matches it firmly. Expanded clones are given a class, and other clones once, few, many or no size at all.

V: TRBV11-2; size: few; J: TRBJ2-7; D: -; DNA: TGTGCCAGCAGCCCCGCTTACGAGCAGTACTTC; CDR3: CASSPAYEQYF
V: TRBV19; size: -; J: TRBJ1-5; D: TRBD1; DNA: TGTGCCAGTAGTGCCGACAGGGCAAGCAATCAGCCCCAGCATTTT; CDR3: CASSADRASNQPQHF
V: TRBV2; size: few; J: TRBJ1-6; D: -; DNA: TGTGCCAGCATCACCCCGGGACCCGGAGGGTCCTATAATTCACCCCTCCACTTT; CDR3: CASITPGPGGSYNSPLHF
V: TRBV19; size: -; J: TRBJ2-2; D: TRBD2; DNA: TGTGCCAGTAGTATGGGACTAGCGTTTTCCGGGGAGCTGTTTTTT; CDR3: CASSMGLAFSGELFF
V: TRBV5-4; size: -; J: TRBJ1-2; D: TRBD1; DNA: TGTGCCAGCAGCTTGGGCGACAGGGACTATGGCTACACCTTC; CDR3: CASSLGDRDYGYTF
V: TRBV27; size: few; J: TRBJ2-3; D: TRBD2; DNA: TGTGCCAGCAGTCTAGGGACTAGCGGGGGTGATACGCAGTATTTT; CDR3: CASSLGTSGGDTQYF
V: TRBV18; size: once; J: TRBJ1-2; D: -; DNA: TGTGCCAGCTCACAAGACAGTAACTATGGCTACACCTTC; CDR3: CASSQDSNYGYTF
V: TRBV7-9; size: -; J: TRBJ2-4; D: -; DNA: TGTGCCAGCAGCTTAACAGGGACCGGCATTCAGTACTTC; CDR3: CASSLTGTGIQYF
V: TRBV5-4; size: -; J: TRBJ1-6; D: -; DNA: TGTGCCAGCAGCTTGCCGCAATTCTCCTCACCCCTCCACTTT; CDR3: CASSLPQFSSPLHF
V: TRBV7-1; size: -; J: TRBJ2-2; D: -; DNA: TGTGCCAGCAGCTTACAATTTCTTTGGTACAAGGGGCCATCCGGGGAGCTGTTTTTT; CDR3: CASSLQFLWYKGPSGELFF
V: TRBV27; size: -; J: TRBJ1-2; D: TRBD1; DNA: TGTGCCAGCAGTTTATCGGGAGGGGGCGGATCCTATGGCTACACCTTC; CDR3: CASSLSGGGGSYGYTF
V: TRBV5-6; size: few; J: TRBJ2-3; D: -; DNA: TGTGCCAGCACCGTGGCCGGAGATACGCAGTATTTT; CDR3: CASTVAGDTQYF
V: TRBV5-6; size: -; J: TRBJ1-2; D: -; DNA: TGTGCCAGCAGCTTAATTCAGAATCCTAACTATGGCTACACCTTC; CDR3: CASSLIQNPNYGYTF
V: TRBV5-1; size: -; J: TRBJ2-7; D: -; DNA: TGCGCCAGCAGCTTAAGGGTAAACTACGAGCAGTACTTC; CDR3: CASSLRVNYEQYF
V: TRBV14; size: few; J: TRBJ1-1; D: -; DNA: TGTGCCAGCAGCCAGCACCAGAACACTGAAGCTTTCTTT; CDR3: CASSQHQNTEAFF
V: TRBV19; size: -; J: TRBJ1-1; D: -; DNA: TGTGCCAGTAGTATAACGCGAGGGAGGGAAACTGAAGCTTTCTTT; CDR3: CASSITRGRETEAFF
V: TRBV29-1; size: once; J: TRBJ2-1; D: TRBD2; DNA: TGCAGCCTCTCCGGGACTAGCGCAGATAATGAGCAGTTCTTC; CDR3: CSLSGTSADNEQFF
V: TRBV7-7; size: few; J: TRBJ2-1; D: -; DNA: TGTGCCAGCAGCTTAAACAGGGACAATGAGCAGTTCTTC; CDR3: CASSLNRDNEQFF
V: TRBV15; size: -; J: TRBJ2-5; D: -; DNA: TGTGCCACCAGCAGAGATCCCCCCTTCACCCAAGAGACCCAGTACTTC; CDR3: CATSRDPPFTQETQYF
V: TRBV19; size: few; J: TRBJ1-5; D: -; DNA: TGTGCCAGTGGTCCTTCAGGGCTTGATCAGCCCCAGCATTTT; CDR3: CASGPSGLDQPQHF
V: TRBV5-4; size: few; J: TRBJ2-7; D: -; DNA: TGTGCCAGCAGCCAAGGTCGCGCCTACGAGCAGTACTTC; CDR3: CASSQGRAYEQYF
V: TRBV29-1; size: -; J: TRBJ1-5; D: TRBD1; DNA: TGCAGCGTCGTAGGACAGGGGGACCAGCCCCAGCATTTT; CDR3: CSVVGQGDQPQHF
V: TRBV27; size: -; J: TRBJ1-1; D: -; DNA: TGTGCCAGCAGTTTATTGGGGGGCAAAGGGAGCACTGAAGCTTTCTTT; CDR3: CASSLLGGKGSTEAFF
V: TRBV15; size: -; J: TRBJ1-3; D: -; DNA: TGTGCCACCAGCAGAGATCAGCTACAGGGATATGGAAACACCATATATTTT; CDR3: CATSRDQLQGYGNTIYF
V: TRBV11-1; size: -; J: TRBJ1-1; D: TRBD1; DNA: TGTGCCAGCAGTCCACAGGGGGGGGCTGAAGCTTTCTTT; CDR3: CASSPQGGAEAFF
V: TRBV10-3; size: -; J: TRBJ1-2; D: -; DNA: TGTGCCATCAGTGAAACCGAAGACGTTGATGGCTACACCTTC; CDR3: CAISETEDVDGYTF
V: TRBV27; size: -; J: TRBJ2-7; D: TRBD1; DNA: TGTGCCAGCAGTTTACAGGGGGCGCACGAGCAGTACTTC; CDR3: CASSLQGAHEQYF
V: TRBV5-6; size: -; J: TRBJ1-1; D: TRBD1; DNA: TGTGCCAGCAGCGTCGGGACAGAGGAAGCTTTCTTT; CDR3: CASSVGTEEAFF
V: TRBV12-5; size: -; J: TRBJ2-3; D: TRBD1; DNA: TGTGCTAGTGGTTTGGGACAGGGTGCCACAGATACGCAGTATTTT; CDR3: CASGLGQGATDTQYF
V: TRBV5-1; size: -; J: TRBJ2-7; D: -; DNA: TGCGCCAGCAGCTTGGGTCACTACGAGCAGTACTTC; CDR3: CASSLGHYEQYF
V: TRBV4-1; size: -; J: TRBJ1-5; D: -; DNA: TGCGCCAGCAGCCAAGTGACGAGGAGCCAGCCCCAGCATTTT; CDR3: CASSQVTRSQPQHF
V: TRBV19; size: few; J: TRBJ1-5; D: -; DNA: TGTGCCAGTAGGGACAGCAATCAGCCCCAGCATTTT; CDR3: CASRDSNQPQHF
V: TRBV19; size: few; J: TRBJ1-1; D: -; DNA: TGTGCCAGCTTGGGACCCACCAGCACTGAAGCTTTCTTT; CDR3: CASLGPTSTEAFF
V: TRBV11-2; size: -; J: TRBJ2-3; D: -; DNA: TGTGCCAGCAGCTTAGGTGTAAGGGGGGACACAGATACGCAGTATTTT; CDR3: CASSLGVRGDTDTQYF
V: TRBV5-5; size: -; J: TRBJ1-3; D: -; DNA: TGTGCCAGCAGGGAGGCAGGGAGTGGAAACACCATATATTTT; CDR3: CASREAGSGNTIYF
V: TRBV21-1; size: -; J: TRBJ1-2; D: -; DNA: TGTGCCAGCAGCAAAGCCCCAGGGGACTATGGCTACACCTTC; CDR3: CASSKAPGDYGYTF
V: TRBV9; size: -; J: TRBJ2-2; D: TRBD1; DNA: TGTGCCAGCAGCTATAGGACAGGGGTGAACACCGGGGAGCTGTTTTTT; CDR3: CASSYRTGVNTGELFF
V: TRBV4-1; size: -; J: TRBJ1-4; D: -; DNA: TGCGCCAGCAGCCAGGAACTTCAGTCAACTAATGAAAAACTGTTTTTT; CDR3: CASSQELQSTNEKLFF